This T cell receptor beta chain came from a study of blood T cells in healthy people across ages (dated by TCRdb to the mid-2010s). Background for the entire study: In model experiments, roughly one uniquely barcoded TCR beta cDNA molecule per two T cells was captured by template switching. The study measured age-related changes in TCR beta repertoire diversity using deep sequencing normalized with unique cDNA molecular identifiers. Four age groups were formed from the donors: young (average approximately 16 years), middle-aged (approximately 40), aged (62) and long-lived (82). The study analyzed two additional independent replicas of 1 million unique cDNA reads from the same blood draw for two donors, one aged 18 to 30 and one aged 80 or older.

Overall study outcomes, separate from this receptor: Donor CMV infection status was unknown, potentially confounding age-related changes in expanded clonotypes. As age increased, observed TCR beta diversity per million T cells dropped in a roughly linear way, and a significant reduction was already evident by age 40. Estimates of total diversity based on one million sequenced T cells were regarded as lower bounds and as underestimates. Bulk unsorted PBMC profiling prevented conclusive comparison of naive and antigen-experienced compartments. A strong correlation was found between observed TCR beta diversity and the percentage of naive T cells measured by flow cytometry. Compared with the aged group, more naive CD4+ T cells, fewer expanded clones and increased TCR diversity were shown by the long-lived group, suggesting age selection.

The 39 donors, aged about 6 to 95 years, were systemically healthy Caucasian individuals from Russia. Each donor gave ten milliliters of peripheral blood, collected into EDTA-treated Vacutainer tubes. PBMCs were isolated by Ficoll-Paque density-gradient centrifugation, with at least 7 million obtained per sample. Total RNA was extracted from PBMCs with Trizol reagent, with at least 5.5 micrograms obtained per sample. The percentages of naive CD45RAhigh/CD27high T cells were determined by flow cytometry on a PBMC aliquot from every donor. The receptor library was made with 5' RACE. Reads for this sample came from an Illumina HiSeq 2500. The second PCR ran for about 6 to 12 cycles and used a J-beta primer mix along with a sample-barcoded 5' primer. A template-switch 5' adaptor carrying 12 random nucleotides introduced a unique molecular identifier onto each TCR beta cDNA molecule. At least 2.5 million CDR3-containing paired-end reads were obtained from each sample. First-strand cDNA was synthesized from all RNA with the Mint cDNA synthesis kit, primed by a TRBC-specific oligonucleotide. Following uracil-DNA glycosylase treatment, all cDNA underwent a first 18-cycle PCR with the universal primers M1SS and BC2_uni_R. In the source study's methods: For normalization, 1 million high-quality reads, each with a distinct molecular identifier, were randomly selected from each sample. Reads with shared molecular identifiers were discarded instead of being binned into consensus sequences. MiTCR, run with a Q25 quality threshold and the strictest error-elimination algorithm, handled CDR3 identification, clonotype clustering and error correction. Lower-bound total TCR beta diversity was estimated with a nonparametric unseen species model using Euler transformation. In-frame beta chains were kept once TCRdb had trimmed the public reads at Q25 with fastp and called clones with MiXCR. Entries that share a CDR3 protein sequence are merged under the most common genes and DNA. It is TCRdb's table, rather than the study itself, that gives the V and J calls and clone size. This sample holds around 990,000 distinct CDR3 sequences; roughly 24% were observed only once. Of the sample, about 0.8% is held by the ten largest clones.

From the germline V gene (reference sequence), CDR1 is SEHNR and CDR2 is FQNEAQ. V drops 5 bases and J drops 3 bases, leaving 19 bases in between. The CDR3 holds 16 amino acids from the cysteine to the phenylalanine. Just CDR3 DNA is preserved here, 48 bases in frame from base 1. In this sample, this clonotype turned up a few times. Its target antigen remains unknown. Qualities for individual bases were not recorded, and no much larger clone is one base off. A further study also used this sample, focusing on T cells of mothers and their children. From the second report: Donors were nine systemically healthy Caucasian individuals: three mothers and their six children. cDNA synthesis consumed the entire amount of extracted RNA, loaded at roughly 1.5 ug RNA in each 15 ul reaction. In the second PCR, the M1S primer introduced both the sample barcodes and 2-4 random nucleotides. Over 8.5 million TCR beta CDR3 reads were obtained for each mother, and approximately 3 million reads were obtained for each child. TCR recombination output is similarly shaped by thymic selection in related and unrelated pairs, with a minor effect exerted by inherited differences. Related mother-child pairs always showed normalized repertoire overlap that was slightly higher than in unrelated mother-child pairs, though the difference was never significant. With a sensitivity of approximately 92 clones per million clonotypes, no persistent microchimeric T cell clones were detected. Deep NGS was used in the study to compare the TCR beta repertoires of mothers and children and to look for features that separate related mother-child pairs from unrelated individuals. On average, the children were about 12 +/- 4 years old, while the mothers were 40 +/- 4 years old. After adapters were ligated using NEBNext reagents, the libraries underwent 100+100 nt paired-end sequencing on an Illumina HiSeq 2000. To prevent cross-contamination, the mother and child libraries were prepared one month apart and sequenced in separate runs. For each donor, between about 500,000 and 2,200,000 distinct TCR beta clonotypes were identified. Naive TCR beta clonotypes were estimated from low-frequency clonotypes matched to each donor's FACS-determined naive share, without sorting.

The sequenced sample was blood. The clonotype was recovered from a girl aged 2-10 years in good health. The chain is made from TRBV7-9 and TRBJ2-5; 6 matching bases give a weak D call of TRBD1. The CDR3 has the sequence CASSPPLVGAKETQYF. The bases read TGTGCCAGCAGCCCCCCCTTGGTGGGGGCCAAAGAGACCCAGTACTTC.